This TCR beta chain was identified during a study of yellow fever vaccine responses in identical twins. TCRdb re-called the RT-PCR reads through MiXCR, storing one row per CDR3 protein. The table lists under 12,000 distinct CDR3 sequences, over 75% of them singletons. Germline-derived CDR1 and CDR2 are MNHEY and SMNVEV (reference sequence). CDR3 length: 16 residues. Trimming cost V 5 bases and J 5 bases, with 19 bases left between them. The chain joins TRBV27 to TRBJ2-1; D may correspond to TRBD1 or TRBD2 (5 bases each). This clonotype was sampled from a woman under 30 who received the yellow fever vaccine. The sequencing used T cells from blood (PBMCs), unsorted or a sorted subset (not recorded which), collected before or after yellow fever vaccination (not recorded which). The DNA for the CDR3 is TGTGCCAGCAGTGCGATAGCGATTGGGGGACACAATGAGCAGTTCTTC. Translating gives CASSAIAIGGHNEQFF.